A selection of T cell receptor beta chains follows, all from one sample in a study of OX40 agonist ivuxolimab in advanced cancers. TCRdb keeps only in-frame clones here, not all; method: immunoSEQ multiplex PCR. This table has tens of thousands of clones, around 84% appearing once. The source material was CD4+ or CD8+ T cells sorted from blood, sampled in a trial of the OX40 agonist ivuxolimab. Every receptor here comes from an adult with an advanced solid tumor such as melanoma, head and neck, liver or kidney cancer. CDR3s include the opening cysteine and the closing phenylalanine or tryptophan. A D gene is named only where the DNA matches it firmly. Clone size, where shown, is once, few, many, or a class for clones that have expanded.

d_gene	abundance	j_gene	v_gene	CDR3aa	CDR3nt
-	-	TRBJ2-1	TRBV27	CASSRSTSRGIYNEQFF	TGTGCCAGCAGTCGATCTACTAGCCGAGGGATATACAATGAGCAGTTCTTC
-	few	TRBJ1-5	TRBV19	CASSHGKPQHF	TGTGCCAGTAGTCACGGGAAGCCCCAGCATTTT
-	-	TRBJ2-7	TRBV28	CASSLGAHYYEQYF	TGTGCCAGCAGTTTAGGGGCCCACTACTACGAGCAGTACTTC
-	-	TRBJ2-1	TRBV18	CASSPGVWSYNEQFF	TGTGCCAGCTCACCTGGAGTATGGTCCTACAATGAGCAGTTCTTC
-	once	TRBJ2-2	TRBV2	CASTYTLATGELFF	TGTGCCAGCACGTATACTCTCGCCACCGGGGAGCTGTTTTTT
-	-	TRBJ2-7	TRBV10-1	CASSEGLGVYEQYF	TGCGCCAGCAGTGAGGGCCTAGGTGTCTACGAGCAGTACTTC
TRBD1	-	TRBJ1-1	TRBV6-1	CASSEPGRGGNTEAFF	TGTGCCAGCAGTGAACCAGGACGAGGGGGCAATACTGAAGCTTTCTTT
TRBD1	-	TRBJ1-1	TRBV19	CASSMGDDRGEAFF	TGTGCCAGTAGTATGGGAGACGACAGGGGTGAAGCTTTCTTT
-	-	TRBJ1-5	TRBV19	CASRTPGPYNQPQHF	TGTGCCAGCCGGACCCCGGGTCCGTACAATCAGCCCCAGCATTTT
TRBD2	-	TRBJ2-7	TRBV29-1	CSGTSGSDEQYF	TGCAGCGGAACTAGCGGGAGTGACGAGCAGTACTTC
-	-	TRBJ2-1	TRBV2	CASSDNRLGHEQFF	TGTGCCAGCAGTGATAACCGCTTAGGGCATGAGCAGTTCTTC
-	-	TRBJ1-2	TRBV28	CASSPPAGGRGYTF	TGTGCCAGCAGTCCACCGGCGGGGGGACGGGGCTACACCTTC
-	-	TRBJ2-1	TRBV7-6	CASSLASGYNEQFF	TGTGCCAGCAGCTTAGCTAGCGGCTACAATGAGCAGTTCTTC
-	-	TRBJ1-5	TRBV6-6	CASIPKWSQGNQPQHF	TGTGCCAGCATACCTAAATGGTCGCAGGGAAATCAGCCCCAGCATTTT
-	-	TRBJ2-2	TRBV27	CASSSAGELFF	TGTGCCAGCAGTTCGGCCGGGGAGCTGTTTTTT
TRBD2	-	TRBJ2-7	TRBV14	CASSQEKRGHPYEQYF	TGTGCCAGCAGCCAAGAGAAGCGGGGGCACCCCTACGAGCAGTACTTC
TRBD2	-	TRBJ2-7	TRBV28	CASTGTSEGHEQYF	TGTGCCAGCACCGGGACTAGCGAGGGCCACGAGCAGTACTTC
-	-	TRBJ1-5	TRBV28	CASSSLDRYSNQPQHF	TGTGCCAGCAGTTCCCTAGACAGATATAGCAATCAGCCCCAGCATTTT
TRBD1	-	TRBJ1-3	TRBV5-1	CASSSQGQGAFSGNTIYF	TGCGCCAGCAGCTCCCAGGGACAGGGGGCCTTCTCTGGAAACACCATATATTTT
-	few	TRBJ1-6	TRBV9	CASSPRRGSESPLHF	TGTGCCAGCAGCCCCCGACGGGGGTCGGAGTCACCCCTCCACTTT
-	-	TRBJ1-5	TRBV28	CASSFGNQPQHF	TGTGCCAGCAGTTTTGGGAATCAGCCCCAGCATTTT
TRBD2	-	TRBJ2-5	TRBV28	CASSTSSGTSGDRETQYF	TGTGCCAGCAGTACCTCCTCCGGGACTAGCGGGGATAGGGAGACCCAGTACTTC
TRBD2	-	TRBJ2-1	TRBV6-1	CASRLGLVPSDEQFF	TGTGCCAGCAGACTTGGACTAGTGCCTTCTGATGAGCAGTTCTTC
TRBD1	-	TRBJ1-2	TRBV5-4	CASSLAGTGVYGYTF	TGTGCCAGCAGCTTGGCCGGGACAGGGGTCTATGGCTACACCTTC
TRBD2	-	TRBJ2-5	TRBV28	CASSFILAGGETQYF	TGTGCCAGCAGTTTCATACTAGCGGGAGGAGAGACCCAGTACTTC
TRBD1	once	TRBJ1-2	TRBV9	CASSARTGFNYGYTF	TGTGCCAGCAGCGCCCGGACAGGGTTTAACTATGGCTACACCTTC
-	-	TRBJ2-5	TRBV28	CASTLQGGLGETQYF	TGTGCCAGCACCCTTCAGGGGGGGCTCGGGGAGACCCAGTACTTC
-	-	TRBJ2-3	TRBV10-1	CATSGAQRDTQYF	TGCGCCACTTCAGGGGCGCAGAGGGATACGCAGTATTTT
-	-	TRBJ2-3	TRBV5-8	CASSLVWGYTDTQYF	TGTGCCAGCAGCTTGGTTTGGGGGTACACAGATACGCAGTATTTT
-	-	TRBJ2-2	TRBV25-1	CASSPFTPNTGELFF	TGTGCCAGCAGCCCATTCACCCCGAACACCGGGGAGCTGTTTTTT
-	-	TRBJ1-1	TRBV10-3	CAISESQGGFYTEAFF	TGTGCCATCAGTGAGTCCCAGGGAGGGTTCTACACTGAAGCTTTCTTT
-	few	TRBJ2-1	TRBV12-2	CASRPSTSGRWGNEQFF	TGTGCAAGTCGCCCATCAACTAGCGGTAGATGGGGGAATGAGCAGTTCTTC
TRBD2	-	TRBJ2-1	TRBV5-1	CASSATSGSYNEQFF	TGCGCCAGCAGCGCGACTAGCGGCTCCTACAATGAGCAGTTCTTC
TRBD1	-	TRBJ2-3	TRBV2	CASSVDRSTDTQYF	TGTGCCAGCAGCGTGGACAGGTCCACAGATACGCAGTATTTT
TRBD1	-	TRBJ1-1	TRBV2	CASSPSTGEGGPITEAFF	TGTGCCAGCAGTCCCTCGACAGGGGAAGGGGGACCGATAACTGAAGCTTTCTTT
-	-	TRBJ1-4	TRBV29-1	CSALRDQGLGEKLFF	TGCAGCGCCCTCCGGGACCAGGGTTTGGGGGAAAAACTGTTTTTT
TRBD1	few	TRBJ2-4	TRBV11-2	CASSRDRTKNIQYF	TGTGCCAGCAGCCGGGACAGGACCAAAAACATTCAGTACTTC
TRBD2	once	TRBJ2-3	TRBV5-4	CASSPPPSGSTDTQYF	TGTGCCAGCAGCCCCCCGCCTAGCGGGAGCACAGATACGCAGTATTTT
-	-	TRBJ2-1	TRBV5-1	CASSSLSGAETFF	TGCGCCAGCAGCTCCCTTTCAGGGGCGGAGACGTTCTTC
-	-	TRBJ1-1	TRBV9	CASSVTPDTEAFF	TGTGCCAGCAGCGTAACTCCAGACACTGAAGCTTTCTTT
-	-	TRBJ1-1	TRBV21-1	CASSNRTGRGLNTEAFF	TGTGCCAGCAGCAACCGTACGGGCAGGGGGCTGAACACTGAAGCTTTCTTT
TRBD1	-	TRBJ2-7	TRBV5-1	CASSLAGTGATEQYF	TGCGCCAGCAGCTTGGCCGGGACAGGGGCGACGGAGCAGTACTTC
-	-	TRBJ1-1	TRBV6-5	CASSYQGTSFTEAFF	TGTGCCAGCAGTTACCAAGGGACATCCTTCACTGAAGCTTTCTTT
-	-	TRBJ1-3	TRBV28	CASSDGSSGNTIYF	TGTGCCAGCAGCGACGGGAGCTCTGGAAACACCATATATTTT
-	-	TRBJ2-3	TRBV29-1	CSVGADSTDTQYF	TGCAGCGTGGGAGCGGATAGCACAGATACGCAGTATTTT
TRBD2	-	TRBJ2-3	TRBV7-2	CASSTSGYLARDTQYF	TGTGCCAGCAGCACTAGCGGTTACCTCGCCAGGGATACGCAGTATTTT
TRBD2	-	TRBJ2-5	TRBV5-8	CASRDGLARYQETQYF	TGTGCCAGCAGAGACGGACTAGCGAGGTACCAAGAGACCCAGTACTTC
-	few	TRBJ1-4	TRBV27	CASSLTGWANEKLFF	TGTGCCAGCAGTTTAACGGGGTGGGCTAATGAAAAACTGTTTTTT
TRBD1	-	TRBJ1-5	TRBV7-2	CASSPGTGGGNQPQHF	TGTGCCAGCAGCCCCGGGACAGGAGGTGGCAATCAGCCCCAGCATTTT
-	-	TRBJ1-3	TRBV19	CAGRQGNTIYF	TGTGCCGGCCGTCAGGGAAACACCATATATTTT
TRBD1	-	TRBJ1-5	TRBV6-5	CASGQGRNQPQHF	TGTGCCAGCGGACAGGGACGGAATCAGCCCCAGCATTTT
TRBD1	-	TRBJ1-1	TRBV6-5	CASSYMVTGVGAFF	TGTGCCAGCAGTTACATGGTTACAGGGGTTGGAGCTTTCTTT
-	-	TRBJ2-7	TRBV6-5	CASSDWTRVTYEQYF	TGTGCCAGCAGTGACTGGACCCGTGTGACCTACGAGCAGTACTTC
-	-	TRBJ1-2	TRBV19	CASSSREGYGYTF	TGTGCCAGTAGTTCCCGGGAGGGCTATGGCTACACCTTC
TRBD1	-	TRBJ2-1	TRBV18	CASSLLRDRGLNEQFF	TGTGCCAGCTCACTACTCCGGGACAGGGGGTTGAATGAGCAGTTCTTC